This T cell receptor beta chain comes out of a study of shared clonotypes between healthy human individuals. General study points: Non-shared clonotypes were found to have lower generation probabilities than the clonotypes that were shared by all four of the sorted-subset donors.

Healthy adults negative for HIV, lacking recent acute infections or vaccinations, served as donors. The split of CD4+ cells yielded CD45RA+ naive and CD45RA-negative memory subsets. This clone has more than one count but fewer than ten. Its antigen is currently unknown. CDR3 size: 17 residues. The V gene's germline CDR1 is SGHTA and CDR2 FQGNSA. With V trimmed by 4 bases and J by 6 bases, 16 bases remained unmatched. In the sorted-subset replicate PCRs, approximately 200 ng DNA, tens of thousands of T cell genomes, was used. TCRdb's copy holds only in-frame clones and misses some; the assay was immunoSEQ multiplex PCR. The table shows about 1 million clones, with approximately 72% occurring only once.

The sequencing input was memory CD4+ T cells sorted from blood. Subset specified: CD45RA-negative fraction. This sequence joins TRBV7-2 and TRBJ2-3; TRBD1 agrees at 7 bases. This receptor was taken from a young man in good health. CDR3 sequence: CASSSLLTGLRMDTQYF. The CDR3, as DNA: TGTGCCAGCAGCTCTCTCCTGACAGGGTTGAGAATGGATACGCAGTATTTT.